The 12 T cell receptor beta chains listed next were all sequenced from one sample in a study of T cells in Graves' hyperthyroidism and ophthalmopathy. RNA transcripts gave rise to amplified TCR beta CDR3 regions. The HTBI primer set was used in a first-round RT-PCR of the TCR CDR3. TCRdb re-called the multiplex PCR reads with MiXCR, one entry per CDR3 protein. The sample lists around 660,000 distinct CDR3 sequences; roughly 45% were seen once. The sample consisted of peripheral blood or thyroid tissue (not recorded which). These receptors were obtained from an adult man with Graves' disease, either hyperthyroidism or ophthalmopathy (not recorded which).

The chain carries TRBV7-2 and TRBJ1-4; D unresolved. In germline, CDR1 is SGHTA, CDR2 FQGNSA. The V end was cut by 7 bases, the J end by 5 bases, with 14 bases between. This CDR3 has 14 amino acids. CDR3 sequence reads: CASNLSTGNEKLFF. The CDR3 DNA follows: TGTGCCAGCAACTTGTCGACGGGAAATGAAAAACTGTTTTTT.

At least ten counts were recorded for this clonotype. This chain joins TRBV29-1 and TRBJ1-1, with 8 bases identical to TRBD1. There are 11 residues in the CDR3. In germline, CDR1 is SQVTM, CDR2 ANQGSEA. J lost 4 bases, V lost 7 bases, and 2 bases had no gene match. The CDR3 region is CSADRGTEAFF. Written as DNA, the CDR3 is TGCAGCGCCGACAGGGGCACTGAAGCTTTCTTT.

The CDR3 reads CSARILGTSVDELFF. As DNA, the CDR3 is TGCAGTGCTAGGATCCTCGGGACTAGCGTCGACGAGCTGTTTTTT. The chain is built from TRBV20-1 and TRBJ2-2, with 10 bases fitting TRBD2. Germline V gene sequence: CDR1 DFQATT, CDR2 SNEGSKA (reference sequence). The CDR3 runs to 15 residues. Trimming at V came to 3 bases and at J to 11 bases, leaving 12 bases not matched to a gene.

This clonotype was detected once. This likely comes from a read error, as the CDR3 has no conserved phenylalanine or tryptophan at its end. The genes are TRBV2 and TRBJ1-1, with 9 bases matching TRBD1. The CDR3 covers 14 residues. J was trimmed by 4 bases and V by 8 bases; bases with no gene match: 8. CDR1 and CDR2 (germline): SNHLY, FYNNEI. The CDR3 DNA sequence: TGTGCCAGCGGTAAACAGGGGGCGCCCACTGAAGCTTTCCTT. Translation: CASGKQGAPTEAFL.

This clonotype appeared many times. The chain uses TRBV19 and TRBJ2-7, with TRBD2 matching over 10 bases. With 6 bases clipped from V and 0 bases from J, the junction kept 5 bases outside the gene matches. The V gene's germline CDR1 is LNHDA and CDR2 SQIVND (reference sequence). The CDR3 length is 15 residues. The CDR3 here is CASSPWTSGSYEQYF. CDR3 in DNA: TGTGCCAGTAGCCCCTGGACTAGCGGCTCCTACGAGCAGTACTTC. The full variable domain, with the rest looked up from reference TRBV19 and TRBJ2-7, is DGGITQSPKYLFRKEGQNVTLSCEQNLNHDAMYWYRQDPGQGLRLIYYSQIVNDFQKGDIAEGYSVSREKKESFPLTVTSAQKNPTAFYLCASSPWTSGSYEQYFGPGTRLTVT.

A few counts support this clonotype. The chain recombines TRBV20-1 with TRBJ2-7; maybe TRBD1 (6 bases). V lost 0 bases, J lost 5 bases, and 17 bases lay in between. Looked up from germline, CDR1 is DFQATT and CDR2 is SNEGSKA (reference sequence). The CDR3 covers 15 residues. This CDR3 reads CSARDIGGFPDEQYF. As DNA, the CDR3 is TGCAGTGCTAGAGATATTGGGGGCTTTCCCGACGAGCAGTACTTC.

The chain carries TRBV14 and TRBJ2-7, with 11 bases identical to TRBD1. This CDR3 contains 16 residues. Trimming cost V 8 bases and J 6 bases; bases outside gene matches: 15. Per the germline V gene, CDR1 is SGHDN and CDR2 is FVKESK. The CDR3 nucleotides are TGTGCCAGCTCACCACCGGAGGACAGGGGGCTGTCCGAGCAGTACTTC. It specifies CASSPPEDRGLSEQYF.

The chain combines TRBV12-3 or TRBV12-4 with TRBJ2-2; D might be TRBD2 (5 bases). The germline V and J ends were trimmed by 4 bases and 5 bases, with 14 bases remaining between them. The CDR3 extends over 15 amino acids. CDR3 nucleotides: TGTGCCAGCAGTTCGGTTCGCGGAGGTACCGGGGAGCTGTTTTTT. Amino acid sequence: CASSSVRGGTGELFF.

For this clonotype: One base away lies a much larger clone, so this may be a sequencing read error. CDR3 loop: CATSDPRAGGNRPQHF. CDR3 nucleotides: TGTGCCACCAGTGACCCTAGGGCGGGAGGCAATCGGCCCCAGCATTTT. V is TRBV24-1 and J is TRBJ1-5; no reliable D call. The CDR3 consists of 16 residues. Germline-derived CDR1 and CDR2 are KGHDR and SFDVKD.

V usage is TRBV20-1 and J usage is TRBJ1-1; 8 positions agree with TRBD1. The CDR3 covers 14 residues. The germline V gene encodes CDR1 DFQATT and CDR2 SNEGSKA (reference sequence). Trimming took 2 bases from V and 3 from J; bases not matched to a gene: 5. This CDR3 reads CSARRQGFYTEAFF. Written as DNA, the CDR3 is TGCAGTGCTAGAAGACAGGGGTTTTACACTGAAGCTTTCTTT.

Only a few counts were recorded for this clonotype. The rearrangement joins TRBV7-2 to TRBJ2-2; D possibly uses TRBD1 or TRBD2 (5 bases each). This CDR3 region has 16 residues. From germline, CDR1 is SGHTA and CDR2 FQGNSA. V was shortened by 5 bases and J by 0 bases, with 13 bases between the two germline ends. CDR3 nucleotide sequence: TGTGCCAGCAGCACCCCGGGACCCGCGAACACCGGGGAGCTGTTTTTT. Amino acids: CASSTPGPANTGELFF.

The CDR3, as DNA: TGCAGCGGTTGTCGGACAGACCAGCATTTT. This translates into CSGCRTDQHF. The genes are TRBV29-1 and TRBJ1-5, with D tentatively TRBD1 (6 bases). The CDR3 spans 10 residues. V lost 7 bases to trimming and J lost 12 bases, with 13 bases between them. Germline V gives CDR1 SQVTM, CDR2 ANQGSEA.